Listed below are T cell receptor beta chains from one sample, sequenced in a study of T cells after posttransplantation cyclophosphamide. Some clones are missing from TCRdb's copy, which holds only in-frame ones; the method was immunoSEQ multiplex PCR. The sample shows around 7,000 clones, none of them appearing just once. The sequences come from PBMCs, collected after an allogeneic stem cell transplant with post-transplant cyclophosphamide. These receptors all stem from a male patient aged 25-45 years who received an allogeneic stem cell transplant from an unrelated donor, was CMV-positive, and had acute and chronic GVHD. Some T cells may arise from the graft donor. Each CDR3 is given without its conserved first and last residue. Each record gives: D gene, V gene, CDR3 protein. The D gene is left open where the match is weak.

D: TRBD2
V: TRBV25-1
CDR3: ASSEYFLAANTGELF

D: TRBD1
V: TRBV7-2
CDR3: ASSLEATGSNGYT

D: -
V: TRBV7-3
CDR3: ASSLTASGNTEAF

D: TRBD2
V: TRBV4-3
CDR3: ASSRSGGLAKNIQY

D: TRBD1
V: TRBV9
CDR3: ASSLRTGVIAGANVLT

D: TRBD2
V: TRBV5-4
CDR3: ASSFGGRTDTQY

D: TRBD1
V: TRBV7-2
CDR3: ATRGDGGQPQH

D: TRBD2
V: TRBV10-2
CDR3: ASSLAGILAKNIQY

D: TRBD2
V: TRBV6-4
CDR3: ASSDSLAGSKLTYEQY

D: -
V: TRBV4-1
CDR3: ASRATNPYNEQF

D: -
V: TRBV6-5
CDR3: ASRNGTLNYGYT

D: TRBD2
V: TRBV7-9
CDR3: ASSVGASGSREQY

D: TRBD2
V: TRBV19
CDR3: ASGLAGGFGETQY

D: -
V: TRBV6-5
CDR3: ASSPRFTLNTEAF

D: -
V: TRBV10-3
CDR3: AISGGRYEQY

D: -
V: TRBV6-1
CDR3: ASSATHLAGTAYEQY

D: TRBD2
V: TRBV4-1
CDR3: ASSHGILAGQGIGAYEQY

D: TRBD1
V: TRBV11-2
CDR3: ASSTNFGGDRGTVEQF

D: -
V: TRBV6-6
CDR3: ASSYLGLRTDTQY

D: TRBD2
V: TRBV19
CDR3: ASSLRTSGSTDTQY

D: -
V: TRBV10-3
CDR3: AISGVRGGETEAF

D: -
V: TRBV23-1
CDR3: ASSQSREYEQF

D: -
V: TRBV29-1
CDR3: SVGDRLSSYNEQF

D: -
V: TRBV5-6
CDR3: ASSLGQVDSPLH

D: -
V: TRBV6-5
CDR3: ASSYGFPMGAYEQY

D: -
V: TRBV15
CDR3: ATSRDIAEKLF

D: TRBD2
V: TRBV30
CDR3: AWSAPPRLAVTYEQY

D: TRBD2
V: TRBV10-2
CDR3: ASREGLAGVGSSYEQY

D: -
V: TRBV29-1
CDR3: SATGNGGGYEQY

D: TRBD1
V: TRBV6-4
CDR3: ASSGTGTYGYT

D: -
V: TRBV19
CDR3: ASRGSSYNSPLH

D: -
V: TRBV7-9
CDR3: ASRRVVGANVLT

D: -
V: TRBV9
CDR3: ASSGQYYGYT

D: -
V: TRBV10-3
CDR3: AISEPPGEQF

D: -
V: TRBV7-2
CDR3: ASSLVLGHPYEQY

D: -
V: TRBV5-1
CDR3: ASSRPGGHKSYSEAF

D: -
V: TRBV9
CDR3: ASSVARQGSGANVLT

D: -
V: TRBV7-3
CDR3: ASSPEGMETQY

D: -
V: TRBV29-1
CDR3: SVDHTDTQY

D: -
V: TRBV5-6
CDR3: ASSYWTALRETQY

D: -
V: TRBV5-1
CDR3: ASSLGHEQY

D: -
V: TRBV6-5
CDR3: ASSYSAGGGGTEAF

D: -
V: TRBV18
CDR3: ASSPGGTPPDTQY

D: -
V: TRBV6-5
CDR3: ASSYSNHYTDTQY

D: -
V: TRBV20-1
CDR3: SAGSYEQY

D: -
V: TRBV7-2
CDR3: ASSIQGRADTQY

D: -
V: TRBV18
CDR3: ASSAMMPIETEAF

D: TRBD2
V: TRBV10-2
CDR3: ASRVSDKRGRTYEQY

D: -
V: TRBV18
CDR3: ASSPTGWDEKLF

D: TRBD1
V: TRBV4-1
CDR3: ASSQDPGQLNTGELF

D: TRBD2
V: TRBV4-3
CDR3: ASSQDRSSGYTDTQY

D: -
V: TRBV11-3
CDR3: ASSIRQANQETQY

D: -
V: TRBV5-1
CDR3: ASSLSNNHGYT

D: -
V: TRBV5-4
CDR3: ASRTGGQGGWAEAF

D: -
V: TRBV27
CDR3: ASSPLSSGANVLT

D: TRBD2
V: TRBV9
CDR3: ASSVELAGTANTGELF

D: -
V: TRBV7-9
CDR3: ASSLRGISGNTIY